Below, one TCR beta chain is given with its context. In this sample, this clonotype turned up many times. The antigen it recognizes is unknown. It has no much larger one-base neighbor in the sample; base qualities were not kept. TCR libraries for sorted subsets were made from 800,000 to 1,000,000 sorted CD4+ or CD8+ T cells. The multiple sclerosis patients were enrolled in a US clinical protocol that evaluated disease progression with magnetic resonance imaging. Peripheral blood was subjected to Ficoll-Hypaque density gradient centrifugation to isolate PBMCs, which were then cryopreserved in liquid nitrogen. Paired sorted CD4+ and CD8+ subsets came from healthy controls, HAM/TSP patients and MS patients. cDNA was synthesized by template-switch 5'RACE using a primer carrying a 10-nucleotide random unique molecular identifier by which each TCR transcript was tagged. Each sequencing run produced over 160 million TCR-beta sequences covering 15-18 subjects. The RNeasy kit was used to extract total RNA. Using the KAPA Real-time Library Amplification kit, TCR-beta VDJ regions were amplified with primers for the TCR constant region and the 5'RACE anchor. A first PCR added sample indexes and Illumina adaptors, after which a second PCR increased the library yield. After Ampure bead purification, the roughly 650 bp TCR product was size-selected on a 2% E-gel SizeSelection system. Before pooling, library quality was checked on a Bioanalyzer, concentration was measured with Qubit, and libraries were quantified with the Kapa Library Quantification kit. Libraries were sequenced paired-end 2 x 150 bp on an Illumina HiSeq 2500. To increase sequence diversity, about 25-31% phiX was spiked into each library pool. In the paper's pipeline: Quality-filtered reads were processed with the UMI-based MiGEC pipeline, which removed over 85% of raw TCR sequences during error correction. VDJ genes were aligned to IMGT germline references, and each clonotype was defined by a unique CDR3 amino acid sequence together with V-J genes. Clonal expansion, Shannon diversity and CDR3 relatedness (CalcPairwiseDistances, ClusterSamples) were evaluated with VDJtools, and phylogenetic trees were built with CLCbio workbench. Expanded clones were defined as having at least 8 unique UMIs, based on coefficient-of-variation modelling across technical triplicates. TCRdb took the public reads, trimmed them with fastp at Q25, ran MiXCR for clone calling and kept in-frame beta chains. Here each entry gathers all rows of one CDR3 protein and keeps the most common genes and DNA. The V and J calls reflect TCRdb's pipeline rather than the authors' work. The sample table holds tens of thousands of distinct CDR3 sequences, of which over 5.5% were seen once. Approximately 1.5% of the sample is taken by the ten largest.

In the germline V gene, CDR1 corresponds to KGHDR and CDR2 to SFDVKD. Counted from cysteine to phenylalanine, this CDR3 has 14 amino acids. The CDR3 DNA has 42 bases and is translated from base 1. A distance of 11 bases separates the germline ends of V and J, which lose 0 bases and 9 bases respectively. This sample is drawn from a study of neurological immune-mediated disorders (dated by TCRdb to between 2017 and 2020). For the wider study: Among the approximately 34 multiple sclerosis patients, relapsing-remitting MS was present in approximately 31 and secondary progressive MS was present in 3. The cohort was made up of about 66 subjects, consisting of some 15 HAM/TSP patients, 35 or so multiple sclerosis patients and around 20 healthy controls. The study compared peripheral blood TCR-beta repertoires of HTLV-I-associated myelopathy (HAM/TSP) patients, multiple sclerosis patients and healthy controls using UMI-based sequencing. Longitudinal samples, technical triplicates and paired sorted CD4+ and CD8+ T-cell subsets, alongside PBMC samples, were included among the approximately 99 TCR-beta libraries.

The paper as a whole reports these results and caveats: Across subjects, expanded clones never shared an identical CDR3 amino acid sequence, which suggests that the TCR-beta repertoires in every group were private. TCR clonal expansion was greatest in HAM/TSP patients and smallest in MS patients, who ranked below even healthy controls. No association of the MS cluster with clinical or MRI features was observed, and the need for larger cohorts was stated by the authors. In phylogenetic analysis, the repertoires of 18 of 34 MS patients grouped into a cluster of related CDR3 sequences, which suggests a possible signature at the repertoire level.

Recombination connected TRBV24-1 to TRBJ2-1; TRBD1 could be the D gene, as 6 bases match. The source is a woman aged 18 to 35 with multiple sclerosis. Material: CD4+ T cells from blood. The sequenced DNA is TGTGCCACCAGTGATTTGCCGGCAGGGGCTGAGCAGTTCTTC. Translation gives CATSDLPAGAEQFF.